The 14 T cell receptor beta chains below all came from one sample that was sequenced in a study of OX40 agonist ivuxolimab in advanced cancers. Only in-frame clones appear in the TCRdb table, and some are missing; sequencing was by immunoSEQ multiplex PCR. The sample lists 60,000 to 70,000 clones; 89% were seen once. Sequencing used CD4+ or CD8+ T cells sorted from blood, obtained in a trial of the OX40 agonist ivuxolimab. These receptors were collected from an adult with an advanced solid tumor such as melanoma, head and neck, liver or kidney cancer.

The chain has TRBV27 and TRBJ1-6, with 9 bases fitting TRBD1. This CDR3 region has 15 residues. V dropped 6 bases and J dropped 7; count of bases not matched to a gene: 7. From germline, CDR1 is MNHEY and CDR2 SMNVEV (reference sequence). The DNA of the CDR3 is TGTGCCAGCAGCGACGGGACAGGGACCAATTCACCCCTCCACTTT. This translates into CASSDGTGTNSPLHF.

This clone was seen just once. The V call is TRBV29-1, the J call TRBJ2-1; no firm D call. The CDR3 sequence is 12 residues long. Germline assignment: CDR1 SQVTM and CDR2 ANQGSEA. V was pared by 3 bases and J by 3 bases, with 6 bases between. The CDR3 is CSVEGNYNEQFF. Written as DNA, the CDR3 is TGCAGCGTTGAGGGCAACTACAATGAGCAGTTCTTC.

In nucleotides, the CDR3 is TGTGCCAGCAGCTCTACCCTTAGAGGAGAGACCCAGTACTTC. Protein: CASSSTLRGETQYF. The chain links TRBV7-9 to TRBJ2-5; D not resolved. Germline V gives CDR1 SEHNR, CDR2 FQNEAQ (reference sequence). Trimming took 4 bases from V and 4 from J, leaving 13 bases between them. CDR3 length: 14 residues.

This chain's CDR3 is CASSEVTGREEAFF. DNA of the CDR3: TGTGCCAGCAGTGAAGTGACAGGGAGGGAGGAAGCTTTCTTT. This chain joins TRBV2 and TRBJ1-1, with 7 positions matching TRBD1. The CDR3 loop spans 14 amino acids. CDR1 is SNHLY, CDR2 FYNNEI, per germline. The J segment lost 8 bases and the V segment lost 1 base, leaving 7 bases of the junction unmatched.

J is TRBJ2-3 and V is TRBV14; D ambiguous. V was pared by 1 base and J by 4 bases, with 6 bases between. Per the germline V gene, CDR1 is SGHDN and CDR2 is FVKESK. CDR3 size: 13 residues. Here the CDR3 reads CASSQGIPDTQYF. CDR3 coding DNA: TGTGCCAGCAGCCAAGGAATACCAGATACGCAGTATTTT.

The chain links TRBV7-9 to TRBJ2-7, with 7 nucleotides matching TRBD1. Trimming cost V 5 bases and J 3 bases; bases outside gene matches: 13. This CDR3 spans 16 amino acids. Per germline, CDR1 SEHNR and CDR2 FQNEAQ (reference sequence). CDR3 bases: TGTGCCAGCAGCCCAGTACTACGACAGGGACGCTACGAGCAGTACTTC. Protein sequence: CASSPVLRQGRYEQYF.

The CDR3 nucleotides are TGTGCCAGCAGCCAATCGAGGGGGACTGAAGCTTTCTTT. Residues: CASSQSRGTEAFF. The chain employs TRBV16 and TRBJ1-1; weak D call: TRBD1 (6 bases). Trimming left V 0 bases short and J 5 bases short, with 7 bases between. Per the germline V gene, CDR1 is KGHSY and CDR2 is FQNENV. This CDR3 comprises 13 residues.

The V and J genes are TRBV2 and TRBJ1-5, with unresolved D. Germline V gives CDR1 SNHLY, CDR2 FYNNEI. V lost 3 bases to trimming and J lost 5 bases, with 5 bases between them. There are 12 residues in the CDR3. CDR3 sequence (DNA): TGTGCCAGCAGTGAGGAGTATCAGCCCCAGCATTTT. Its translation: CASSEEYQPQHF.

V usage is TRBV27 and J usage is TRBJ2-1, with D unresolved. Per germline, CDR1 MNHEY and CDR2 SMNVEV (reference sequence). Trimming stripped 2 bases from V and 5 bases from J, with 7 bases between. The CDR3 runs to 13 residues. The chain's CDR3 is CASSLSANNEQFF. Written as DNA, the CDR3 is TGTGCCAGCAGTTTAAGCGCTAACAATGAGCAGTTCTTC.

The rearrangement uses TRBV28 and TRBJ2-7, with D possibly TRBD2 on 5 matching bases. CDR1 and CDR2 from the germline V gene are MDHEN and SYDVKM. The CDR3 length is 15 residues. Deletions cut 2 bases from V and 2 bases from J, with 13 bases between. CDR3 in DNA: TGTGCCAGCAGTTTAGTGGGAGCAGTCGCCTACGAGCAGTACTTC. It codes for CASSLVGAVAYEQYF.

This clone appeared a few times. DNA of the CDR3: TGTGCCAGCACCATCTCCGGTAGGGGAGGGGGTCTTTACAATGAGCAGTTCTTC. Translation gives CASTISGRGGGLYNEQFF. V gene TRBV21-1 combines with J gene TRBJ2-1; TRBD2, the D gene given by the table, was not confirmed from the DNA. TRBV21-1 is designated a pseudogene. This CDR3 is 18 amino acids long.

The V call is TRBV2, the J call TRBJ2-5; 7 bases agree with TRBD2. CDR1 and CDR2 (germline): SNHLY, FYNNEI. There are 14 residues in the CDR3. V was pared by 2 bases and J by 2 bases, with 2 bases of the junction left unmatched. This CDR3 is CASSEPSGQETQYF. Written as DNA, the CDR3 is TGTGCCAGCAGTGAACCTAGCGGACAAGAGACCCAGTACTTC. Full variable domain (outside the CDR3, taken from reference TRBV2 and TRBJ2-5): EPEVTQTPSHQVTQMGQEVILRCVPISNHLYFYWYRQILGQKVEFLVSFYNNEISEKSEIFDDQFSVERPDGSNFTLKIRSTKLEDSAMYFCASSEPSGQETQYFGPGTRLLVL.

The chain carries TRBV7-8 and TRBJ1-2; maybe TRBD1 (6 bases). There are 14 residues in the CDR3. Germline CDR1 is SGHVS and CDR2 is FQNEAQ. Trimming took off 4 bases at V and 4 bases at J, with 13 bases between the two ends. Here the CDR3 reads CASSSESRGYGYTF. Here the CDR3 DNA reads TGTGCCAGCAGCTCCGAGTCCAGGGGCTATGGCTACACCTTC.

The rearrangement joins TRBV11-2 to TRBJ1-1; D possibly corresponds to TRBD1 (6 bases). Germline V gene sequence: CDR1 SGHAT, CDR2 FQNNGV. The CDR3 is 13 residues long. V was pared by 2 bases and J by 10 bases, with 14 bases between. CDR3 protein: CASSLLGGGPAFF. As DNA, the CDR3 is TGTGCCAGCAGCTTATTGGGCGGGGGGCCAGCTTTCTTT.